This T cell receptor (beta chain) was recorded in a study of metastatic and nonmetastatic thyroid tumors. TCRdb re-processed the PCR reads through MiXCR. The sample has tens of thousands of clones, under 20% seen once. V was clipped by 3 bases and J by 3 bases; unmatched bases: 4. Germline V gene sequence: CDR1 MNHEY, CDR2 SMNVEV (reference sequence). This CDR3 has 16 amino acids. Treatment of any kind had been given to no patient before thyroid surgery. The receptor's source is a female donor with papillary thyroid cancer or a benign thyroid nodule (not recorded which). Some clones in this sample may be carry-over from other donors' samples. The V call is TRBV27, the J call TRBJ2-1; 11 bases agree with TRBD2. Sequenced sample: blood. The CDR3 sequence is CASSFTSGRLYNEQFF. CDR3 in DNA: TGTGCCAGCAGTTTCACTAGCGGGAGACTCTACAATGAGCAGTTCTTC.